The clone carrying this TCR beta chain has just a few counts. Antigen unknown. CDR3 length: 15 amino acids. Data came from immunoSEQ multiplex PCR; TCRdb stores just in-frame clones and leaves some out. The sample yields about 80,000 clones, 80% to 90% seen once. The data belong to a study of OX40 agonist ivuxolimab in advanced cancers. Study-level results: The work left the antigen specificity of expanded peripheral T cells undetermined.

The sample here was CD4+ or CD8+ T cells sorted from blood, taken in a trial of the OX40 agonist ivuxolimab. The chain employs TRBV21-1 and TRBJ1-1. TRBV21-1 is annotated as a pseudogene. This TCR came from an adult with an advanced solid tumor such as melanoma, head and neck, liver or kidney cancer. Here the CDR3 reads CASSTPGRTNTEAFF. CDR3 DNA sequence: TGTGCCAGCAGCACGCCGGGACGGACGAACACTGAAGCTTTCTTT.